This TCR beta chain was captured by sequencing in a study of T-cell memory formation after mild COVID-19. This clonotype was seen more than once but under ten times. Germline assignment: CDR1 MNHEY and CDR2 SVGEGT. The V end lost 6 bases, the J end lost 4 bases, and 7 bases lay between the germline ends. The CDR3 spans 13 residues. TCRdb recomputed calls from the 5' RACE reads with MiXCR, one row per CDR3 protein. The profile shows more than 250,000 distinct CDR3 sequences, around 15% of them singletons. This TCR was sampled from a man between 18 and 29 years old who had mild COVID-19 (a few samples of this study predate the infection). Cell type and time point are not known. V and J are TRBV6-2 or TRBV6-3 and TRBJ2-6, with D hard to call. The sample was PBMCs or a T cell subset sorted from them (not recorded which). CDR3 protein: CASRTAGANVLTF. For the CDR3, the DNA is TGTGCCAGCAGGACGGCCGGGGCCAACGTCCTGACTTTC.